A single TCR beta chain is shown here with its context. The junction does not match germline at one end; this may be a read error. The data were obtained in a study of blood T cells in healthy people across ages. Study details: In model experiments, template switching was able to capture about one barcoded beta molecule for every two T cells that were present.

Isolating PBMCs gave at least 6.5 million of these cells per sample. Germline V gene sequence: CDR1 MDHEN, CDR2 SYDVKM. CDR3 size: 11 residues. Primed by a sample-barcoded 5' primer and a J-beta primer mix, a second PCR proceeded for about 6 to 11 cycles. TCRdb ran MiXCR on the 5' RACE reads and lists one entry per CDR3 protein. This table has some 890,000 distinct CDR3 sequences, almost 30% appearing once. This sample was shared with a second study, whose subject was T cells of mothers and their children. That report adds: The study sampled three healthy Caucasian mothers and their six children.

The sample was blood. This sequence originates from a woman aged 40 to 55 in good health. The chain carries TRBV28 and TRBJ2-5; no firm D call. CDR3 coding DNA: TGTACCAGCAGTTTGCGTGAGACCCAGTACTTC. This translates into CTSSLRETQYF.